What follows is one TCR beta chain and its context. Its specificity is not known. This specimen comes from a study of blood T cells in healthy people across ages. V lost 4 bases and J 4 bases, leaving 16 bases between the germline ends. This CDR3 comprises 16 residues. CDR1 is MGHRA, CDR2 YSYEKL, per germline. Study results and caveats: The study could not conclusively compare naive and antigen-experienced cells, given its unsorted PBMCs.

Alongside a J-beta primer mix, a sample-barcoded 5' primer served in a second PCR lasting roughly 7 to 11 cycles. TCRdb used MiXCR to reprocess the 5' RACE reads, holding one entry per CDR3 protein. The table has around 850,000 distinct CDR3 sequences, approximately 35% seen once; the top ten hold roughly 13%. This sequence joins TRBV4-1 and TRBJ1-4; no clear D gene. Sequencing was done on a sample of blood. The receptor was isolated from a man younger than 35 in good health. The DNA for the CDR3 is TGCGCCAGCAGCCCACACGAAGCACTGATTAATGAAAAACTGTTTTTT. Translating it yields CASSPHEALINEKLFF.